This entry features one T cell receptor beta chain sequence. Trimming at V came to 5 bases and at J to 7 bases, leaving 9 bases not matched to a gene. Germline CDR1 is SGHAT and CDR2 is FQNNGV. CDR3 length equals 15 residues. In the authors' workflow: The assay estimated nucleated cells by amplifying reference gene primers. The repertoire was sequenced with immunoSEQ multiplex PCR; TCRdb's copy has only in-frame clones and lacks some. V, J and clone size reflect that table, while D and trimming were determined from the DNA. The repertoire holds approximately 200,000 clones, with 70% to 90% as singletons. The data belong to a study of blood T cell repertoires in COVID-19. About the research overall: The samples span acute and convalescent COVID-19 from the United States, Italy and Spain. Sample material is recorded as cDNA or gDNA derived from T cells, B-cell-depleted T cells, or PBMCs.

The rearrangement links TRBV11-2 to TRBJ2-1; TRBD2 matches at 9 bases. Sequencing was carried out using peripheral blood. This TCR came from a woman aged 25 to 39 with active or convalescent COVID-19. CDR3 residues: CASSPAGGLGNEQFF. DNA for the CDR3: TGTGCCAGCAGCCCAGCGGGAGGTCTCGGAAATGAGCAGTTCTTC. Using reference TRBV11-2 and TRBJ2-1 for the parts outside the CDR3, the full variable domain is EAGVAQSPRYKIIEKRQSVAFWCNPISGHATLYWYQQILGQGPKLLIQFQNNGVVDDSQLPKDRFSAERLKGVDSTLKIQPAKLEDSAVYLCASSPAGGLGNEQFFGPGTRLTVL.